The sequence of this T cell receptor beta chain was determined in a study of neurological immune-mediated disorders. This clonotype was recorded at least ten times. The CDR3 consists of 15 residues. The germline gives CDR1 SGHVS, CDR2 FQNEAQ. The V end lost 5 bases, the J end lost 2 bases, and 15 bases lay between the germline ends. A single record per CDR3 protein comes from TCRdb applying MiXCR to the 5' RACE reads. The sample lists some 95,000 distinct CDR3 sequences, around 3.4% occurring once. J is TRBJ2-5 and V is TRBV7-8; D possibly uses TRBD1 or TRBD2 (6 bases each). The receptor was derived from a woman under 30 with multiple sclerosis. The specimen sequenced was PBMCs. The CDR3 sequence is CASSPGRGLQETQYF. As DNA, the CDR3 is TGTGCCAGCAGCCCCGGACGGGGGCTTCAAGAGACCCAGTACTTC.